These T cell receptor beta chains were read from a single sample in a study of T cell repertoires in cytomegalovirus infection. TCRdb used MiXCR to reprocess the reads, holding one entry per CDR3 protein. The data show a few hundred thousand distinct CDR3 sequences, around 8.7% seen once. The specimen was PBMCs. Source of these receptors: a human donor in good health (CMV status not recorded). Some clones in this sample may be carry-over from other donors' samples. CDR3s include the opening cysteine and the closing phenylalanine or tryptophan. The D gene is left open where the match is weak. The size entry is marked missing in some rows and otherwise reads once, few, many or a size class.

abundance,v_gene,j_gene,d_gene,CDR3aa,CDR3nt
many,TRBV7-2,TRBJ2-7,TRBD1,CASTLNPGAGGEQYF,TGTGCCAGCACCCTCAACCCCGGGGCAGGGGGCGAGCAGTACTTC
few,TRBV28,TRBJ1-2,-,CASSFTGQSYGYTF,TGTGCCAGCAGTTTCACAGGACAGTCTTATGGCTACACCTTC
many,TRBV5-1,TRBJ1-3,-,CASSLDSTGNTIYF,TGCGCCAGCAGCTTGGATTCGACTGGAAACACCATATATTTT
-,TRBV7-9,TRBJ2-5,-,CASSRRRTGAQETQYF,TGTGCCAGCAGCCGGAGAAGGACGGGGGCCCAAGAGACCCAGTACTTC
many,TRBV7-9,TRBJ1-1,-,CASSLDLAEAFF,TGTGCCAGCAGCTTAGATCTAGCTGAAGCTTTCTTT
few,TRBV19,TRBJ1-3,TRBD1,CASSMGQGAGNTIYF,TGTGCCAGTAGTATGGGACAGGGAGCTGGAAACACCATATATTTT
many,TRBV5-6,TRBJ1-5,-,CASSAGGVNQPQHF,TGTGCCAGCAGCGCCGGCGGAGTCAATCAGCCCCAGCATTTT
-,TRBV29-1,TRBJ2-3,-,CSVRASMNTQYF,TGCAGCGTCAGAGCTAGCATGAATACGCAGTATTTT
few,TRBV12-3/TRBV12-4,TRBJ2-2,-,CASGKYGTQNTGELFF,TGTGCCAGCGGCAAGTACGGGACACAGAACACCGGGGAGCTGTTTTTT
many,TRBV7-8,TRBJ2-2,-,CASSTTTTPGELFF,TGTGCCAGCAGCACCACTACCACTCCCGGGGAGCTGTTTTTT
many,TRBV19,TRBJ2-1,-,CASSIRDEQFF,TGTGCCAGTAGTATCAGGGATGAGCAGTTCTTC
many,TRBV11-3,TRBJ1-1,-,CASIAYGQRNTEAFF,TGTGCCAGCATTGCATATGGACAGAGGAACACTGAAGCTTTCTTT
many,TRBV7-2,TRBJ1-5,-,CASSSLGGNSNQPQHF,TGTGCCAGCAGCTCCCTGGGGGGTAATAGCAATCAGCCCCAGCATTTT
many,TRBV7-2,TRBJ1-1,-,CASSAGLAAFF,TGTGCCAGCAGCGCAGGCTTGGCGGCTTTCTTT
many,TRBV7-2,TRBJ1-3,-,CASSLLKALSGNTIYF,TGTGCCAGCAGCTTATTAAAGGCTCTCTCTGGAAACACCATATATTTT
many,TRBV6-5,TRBJ2-5,TRBD2,CASSSAGTSLKTQYF,TGTGCCAGCAGTTCCGCCGGGACTAGCTTAAAGACCCAGTACTTC
many,TRBV28,TRBJ2-5,-,CASSARTELGTQYF,TGTGCCAGCAGTGCCCGGACTGAGCTAGGGACCCAGTACTTC
many,TRBV7-9,TRBJ1-1,TRBD1,CASSLTGQGDTEAFF,TGTGCCAGCAGCCTGACGGGACAGGGGGACACTGAAGCTTTCTTT
few,TRBV10-3,TRBJ2-5,-,CAIGKGQFQETQYF,TGTGCCATCGGGAAAGGACAGTTTCAAGAGACCCAGTACTTC
many,TRBV19,TRBJ2-5,-,CASSNREKETQYF,TGTGCCAGTAGTAACCGGGAAAAAGAGACCCAGTACTTC
few,TRBV27,TRBJ1-4,-,CASSLSAAGAEKLFF,TGTGCCAGCAGTTTATCGGCGGCAGGTGCTGAAAAACTGTTTTTT
many,TRBV7-2,TRBJ2-3,-,CASSLARVNTQYF,TGTGCCAGCAGCTTAGCGCGCGTGAATACGCAGTATTTT
few,TRBV20-1,TRBJ2-3,-,CSAAAHQFSTDTQYF,TGCAGTGCAGCAGCCCACCAGTTTAGCACAGATACGCAGTATTTT
many,TRBV7-2,TRBJ1-2,-,CASSLGGNGYTF,TGTGCCAGCAGCTTAGGAGGGAACGGCTACACCTTC
many,TRBV18,TRBJ1-5,-,CASSPNKDQPQHF,TGTGCCAGCTCACCCAACAAGGATCAGCCCCAGCATTTT
many,TRBV7-9,TRBJ2-7,-,CASSDRIHEQYF,TGTGCCAGCAGCGATAGAATCCACGAGCAGTACTTC
once,TRBV12-3/TRBV12-4,TRBJ2-3,-,CASSPPTKNTDTQYF,TGTGCCAGCAGTCCCCCCACAAAAAACACAGATACGCAGTATTTT
many,TRBV19,TRBJ2-2,-,CASSIVGGRTGELFF,TGTGCCAGTAGTATAGTGGGGGGCCGGACCGGGGAGCTGTTTTTT
many,TRBV20-1,TRBJ2-1,TRBD2,CSASLLAGGGEQFF,TGCAGTGCTAGTTTACTAGCGGGAGGGGGCGAGCAGTTCTTC
many,TRBV3-1,TRBJ2-1,TRBD2,CASSPPSGSYNEQFF,TGTGCCAGCAGCCCGCCTAGCGGGAGTTACAATGAGCAGTTCTTC
many,TRBV7-9,TRBJ2-1,-,CASSSNAGESSYNEQFF,TGTGCCAGCAGCTCTAACGCAGGTGAGAGCTCCTACAATGAGCAGTTCTTC
many,TRBV5-5,TRBJ1-3,-,CASSLEGPGDTIYF,TGTGCCAGCAGCTTGGAAGGGCCCGGGGACACCATATATTTT
many,TRBV28,TRBJ1-2,-,CASSLLRGGYTF,TGTGCCAGCAGTTTACTGCGGGGTGGCTACACCTTC
-,TRBV19,TRBJ1-6,-,CASTSTAGGSPLHF,TGTGCCAGTACCTCCACGGCGGGGGGTTCACCCCTCCACTTT
many,TRBV6-2/TRBV6-3,TRBJ1-6,-,CASSYSLWRALHF,TGTGCCAGCAGTTACTCGCTTTGGAGAGCCCTCCACTTT
many,TRBV3-1,TRBJ2-1,TRBD2,CASSQVAAGKYNEQFF,TGTGCCAGCAGCCAAGTGGCAGCGGGGAAATACAATGAGCAGTTCTTC
few,TRBV2,TRBJ2-5,-,CASSVSSRRQETQYF,TGTGCCAGCAGTGTCTCGTCCAGGCGTCAAGAGACCCAGTACTTC
few,TRBV12-3/TRBV12-4,TRBJ2-7,TRBD1,CASSPKTGGNEQYF,TGTGCCAGCAGTCCCAAGACAGGGGGCAACGAGCAGTACTTC
many,TRBV6-1,TRBJ2-5,TRBD1,CASLRTGKETQYF,TGTGCCAGTCTGAGGACAGGGAAAGAGACCCAGTACTTC
-,TRBV29-1,TRBJ2-3,-,CSVEVAEGDTQYF,TGCAGCGTTGAGGTTGCCGAAGGTGATACGCAGTATTTT
-,TRBV9,TRBJ1-1,-,CASSPAGGFTEAFF,TGTGCCAGCAGCCCCGCCGGGGGGTTCACTGAAGCTTTCTTT
many,TRBV28,TRBJ2-1,-,CASSYRNEQFF,TGTGCCAGCAGTTACAGAAATGAGCAGTTCTTC
few,TRBV20-1,TRBJ1-2,-,CSASKGLVYSGYTF,TGCAGTGCCAGTAAGGGGTTGGTGTACTCTGGCTACACCTTC
-,TRBV20-1,TRBJ2-5,-,CSARTREGQETQYF,TGCAGTGCAAGGACAAGAGAGGGGCAAGAGACCCAGTACTTC
many,TRBV12-3/TRBV12-4,TRBJ2-2,TRBD1,CASRDSRTGVTGELFF,TGTGCCAGCAGAGACAGTAGGACAGGGGTCACCGGGGAGCTGTTTTTT
few,TRBV5-5,TRBJ2-1,TRBD2,CASSPVAGGSRDEQFF,TGTGCCAGCAGCCCAGTAGCGGGGGGGTCCAGGGATGAGCAGTTCTTC
many,TRBV7-9,TRBJ1-1,-,CASSPGPLMNTEAFF,TGTGCCAGCAGCCCGGGACCCCTGATGAACACTGAAGCTTTCTTT
-,TRBV28,TRBJ1-2,TRBD1,CASSLRQGANYGYTF,TGTGCCAGCAGTTTACGACAGGGAGCTAACTATGGCTACACCTTC
-,TRBV20-1,TRBJ1-1,-,CSARRAKSTEAFF,TGCAGTGCTAGAAGGGCAAAATCGACTGAAGCTTTCTTT
-,TRBV20-1,TRBJ2-5,-,CSATPRDVKTQYF,TGCAGTGCCACCCCCAGGGATGTGAAGACCCAGTACTTC